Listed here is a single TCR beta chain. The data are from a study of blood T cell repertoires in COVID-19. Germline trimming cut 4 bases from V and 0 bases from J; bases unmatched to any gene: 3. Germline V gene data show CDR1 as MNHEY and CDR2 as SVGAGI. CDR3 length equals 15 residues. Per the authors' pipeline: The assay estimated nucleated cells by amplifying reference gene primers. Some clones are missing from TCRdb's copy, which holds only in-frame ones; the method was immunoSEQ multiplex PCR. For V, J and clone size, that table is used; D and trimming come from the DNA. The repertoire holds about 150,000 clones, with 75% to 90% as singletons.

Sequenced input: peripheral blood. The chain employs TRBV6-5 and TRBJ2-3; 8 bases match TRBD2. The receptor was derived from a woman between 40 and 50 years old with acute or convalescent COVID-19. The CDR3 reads CASSLERGSTDTQYF. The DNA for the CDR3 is TGTGCCAGCAGTTTGGAGCGGGGGAGCACAGATACGCAGTATTTT.